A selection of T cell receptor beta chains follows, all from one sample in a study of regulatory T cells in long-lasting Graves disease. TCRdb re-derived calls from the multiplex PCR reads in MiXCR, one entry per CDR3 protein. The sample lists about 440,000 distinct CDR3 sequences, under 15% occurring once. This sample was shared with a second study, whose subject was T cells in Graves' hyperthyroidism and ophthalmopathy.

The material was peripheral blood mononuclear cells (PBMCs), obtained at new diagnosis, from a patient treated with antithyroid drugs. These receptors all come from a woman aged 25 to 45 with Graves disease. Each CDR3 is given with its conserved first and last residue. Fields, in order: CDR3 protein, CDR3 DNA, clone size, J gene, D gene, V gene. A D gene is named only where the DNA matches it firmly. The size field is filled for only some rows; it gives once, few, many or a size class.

CDR3 protein: CAWSVFVLAGGLAGGELFF; CDR3 DNA: TGTGCCTGGAGTGTTTTTGTCCTAGCGGGAGGATTGGCCGGCGGGGAGCTGTTTTTT; clone size: few; J gene: TRBJ2-2; D gene: TRBD2; V gene: TRBV30
CDR3 protein: CASSRTTGGDTEAFF; CDR3 DNA: TGCGCCAGCAGCCGGACGACAGGGGGGGACACTGAAGCTTTCTTT; clone size: NA; J gene: TRBJ1-1; D gene: TRBD1; V gene: TRBV4-1
CDR3 protein: CSAPGTSNYGYTF; CDR3 DNA: TGCAGTGCCCCCGGGACATCCAACTATGGCTACACCTTC; clone size: many; J gene: TRBJ1-2; D gene: NA; V gene: TRBV20-1
CDR3 protein: CSARGEVGGNYGYTF; CDR3 DNA: TGCAGTGCTAGAGGGGAGGTTGGGGGTAACTATGGCTACACCTTC; clone size: many; J gene: TRBJ1-2; D gene: NA; V gene: TRBV20-1
CDR3 protein: CASSQVGRVHEQYF; CDR3 DNA: TGTGCCAGCTCACAAGTAGGAAGGGTTCACGAGCAGTACTTC; clone size: many; J gene: TRBJ2-7; D gene: NA; V gene: TRBV18
CDR3 protein: CATSDGQQGEQFF; CDR3 DNA: TGTGCCACCAGCGACGGACAGCAAGGTGAGCAGTTCTTC; clone size: few; J gene: TRBJ2-1; D gene: NA; V gene: TRBV24-1
CDR3 protein: CAWIPSESYNEQFF; CDR3 DNA: TGTGCCTGGATTCCTAGCGAGTCCTACAATGAGCAGTTCTTC; clone size: few; J gene: TRBJ2-1; D gene: NA; V gene: TRBV30
CDR3 protein: CASRTGGVNTGELFF; CDR3 DNA: TGTGCCAGTAGGACGGGAGGCGTGAACACCGGGGAGCTGTTTTTT; clone size: NA; J gene: TRBJ2-2; D gene: TRBD2; V gene: TRBV19
CDR3 protein: CASSWDRVYEQYF; CDR3 DNA: TGTGCCAGCAGCTGGGACAGGGTTTACGAGCAGTACTTC; clone size: NA; J gene: TRBJ2-7; D gene: TRBD1; V gene: TRBV5-6
CDR3 protein: CASNDREDGYTF; CDR3 DNA: TGTGCCAGCAACGACAGGGAAGATGGCTACACCTTC; clone size: NA; J gene: TRBJ1-2; D gene: TRBD1; V gene: TRBV28